This T cell receptor beta chain is from a study of T cell repertoires in cytomegalovirus infection. Study-level information: Researchers turned to recently identified HLA-C-restricted CMV epitopes as well as well-studied HLA-B-restricted ones. General study findings and limits: Dominating the ex vivo response were TCR beta clonotypes that were CMV-specific and HLA-C-restricted. People with CMV and the relevant HLA were identified by cumulative public TCR beta family frequency.

CDR1 is SGDLS, CDR2 YYNGEE, per germline. Trimming at V came to 0 bases and at J to 8 bases, leaving 2 bases not matched to a gene. CDR3 length equals 15 residues. TCRdb re-derived calls from the reads in MiXCR, one entry per CDR3 protein. The sample holds 450,000 to 550,000 distinct CDR3 sequences; approximately 40% are singletons and the top ten take 40% to 50%. On this clonotype: Its specificity is unknown.

The genes are TRBV9 and TRBJ2-1; 13 bases agree with TRBD2. This material consisted of cultured PBMCs, taken from culture after CMV antigen stimulation. The receptor was derived from a human donor in good health (CMV status not recorded). Some clones in this sample may be carry-over from other donors' samples. DNA of the CDR3: TGTGCCAGCAGCGTAGGGACTAGCGGGAGCGATGAGCAGTTCTTC. Residues: CASSVGTSGSDEQFF.